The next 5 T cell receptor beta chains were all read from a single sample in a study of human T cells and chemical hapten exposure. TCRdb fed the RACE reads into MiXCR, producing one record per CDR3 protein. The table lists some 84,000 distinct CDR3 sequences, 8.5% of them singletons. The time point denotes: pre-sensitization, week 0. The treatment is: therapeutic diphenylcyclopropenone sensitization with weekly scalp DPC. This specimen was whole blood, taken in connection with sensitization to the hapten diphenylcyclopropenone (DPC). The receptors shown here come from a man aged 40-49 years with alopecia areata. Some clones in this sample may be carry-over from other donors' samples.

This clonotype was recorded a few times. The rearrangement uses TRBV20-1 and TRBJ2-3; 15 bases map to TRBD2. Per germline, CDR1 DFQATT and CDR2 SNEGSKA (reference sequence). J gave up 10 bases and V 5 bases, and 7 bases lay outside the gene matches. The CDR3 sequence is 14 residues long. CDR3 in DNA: TGCAGTGCTGGACGGACTAGCGGGAGGGGGGCGCAGTATTTT. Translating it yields CSAGRTSGRGAQYF.

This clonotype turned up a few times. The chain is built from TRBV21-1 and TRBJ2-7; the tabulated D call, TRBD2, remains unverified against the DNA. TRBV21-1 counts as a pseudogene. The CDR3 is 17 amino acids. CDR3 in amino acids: CASSKLFGLAGAYEQYV. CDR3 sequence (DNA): TGTGCCAGCAGCAAGTTATTTGGACTAGCGGGAGCCTACGAGCAGTACGTC.

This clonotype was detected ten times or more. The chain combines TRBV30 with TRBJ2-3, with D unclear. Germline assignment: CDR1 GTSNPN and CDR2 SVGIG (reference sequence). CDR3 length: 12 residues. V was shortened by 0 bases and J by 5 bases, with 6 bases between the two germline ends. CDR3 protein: CAWSVQRDTQYF. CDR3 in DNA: TGTGCCTGGAGTGTACAGAGAGATACGCAGTATTTT.

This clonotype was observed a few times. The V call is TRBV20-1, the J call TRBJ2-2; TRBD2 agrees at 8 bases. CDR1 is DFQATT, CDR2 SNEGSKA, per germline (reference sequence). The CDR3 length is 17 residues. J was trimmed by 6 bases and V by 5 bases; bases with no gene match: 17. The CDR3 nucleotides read TGCAGTGCTCCACCCATTGCGACAGCGGGAGTCCCCGGGGAGCTGTTTTTT. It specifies CSAPPIATAGVPGELFF.

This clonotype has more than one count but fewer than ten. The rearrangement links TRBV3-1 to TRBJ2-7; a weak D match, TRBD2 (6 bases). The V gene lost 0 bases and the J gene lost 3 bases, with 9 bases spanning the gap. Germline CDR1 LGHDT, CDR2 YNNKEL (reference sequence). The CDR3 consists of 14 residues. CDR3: CASSQEGGNYEQYF. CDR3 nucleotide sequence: TGTGCCAGCAGCCAAGAAGGAGGGAACTACGAGCAGTACTTC.